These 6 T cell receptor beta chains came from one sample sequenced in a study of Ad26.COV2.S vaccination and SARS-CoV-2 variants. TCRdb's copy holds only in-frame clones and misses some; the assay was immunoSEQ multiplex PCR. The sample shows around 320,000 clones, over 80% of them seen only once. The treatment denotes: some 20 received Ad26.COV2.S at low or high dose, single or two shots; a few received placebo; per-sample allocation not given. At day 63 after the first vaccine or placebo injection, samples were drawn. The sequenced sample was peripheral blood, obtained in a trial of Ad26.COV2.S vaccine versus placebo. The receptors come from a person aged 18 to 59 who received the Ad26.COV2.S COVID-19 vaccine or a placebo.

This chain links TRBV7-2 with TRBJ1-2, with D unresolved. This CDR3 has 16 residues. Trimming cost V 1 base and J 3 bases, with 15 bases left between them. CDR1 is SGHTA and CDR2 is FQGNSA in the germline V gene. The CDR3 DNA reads TGTGCCAGCAGCTTAGATGGTGCCTCCCCCCACTATGGCTACACCTTC. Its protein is CASSLDGASPHYGYTF.

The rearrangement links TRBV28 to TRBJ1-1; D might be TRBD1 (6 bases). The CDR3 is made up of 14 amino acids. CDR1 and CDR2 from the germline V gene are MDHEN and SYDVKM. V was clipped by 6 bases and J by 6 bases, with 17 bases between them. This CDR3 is CASRAQGRTAEAFF. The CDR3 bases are TGTGCCAGCAGGGCTCAGGGGCGGACGGCTGAAGCTTTCTTT.

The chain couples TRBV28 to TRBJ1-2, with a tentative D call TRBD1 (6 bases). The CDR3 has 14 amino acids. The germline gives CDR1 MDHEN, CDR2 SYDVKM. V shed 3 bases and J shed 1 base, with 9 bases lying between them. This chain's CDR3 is CASSFTGRNYGYTF. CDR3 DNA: TGTGCCAGCAGTTTTACAGGGCGTAACTATGGCTACACCTTC.

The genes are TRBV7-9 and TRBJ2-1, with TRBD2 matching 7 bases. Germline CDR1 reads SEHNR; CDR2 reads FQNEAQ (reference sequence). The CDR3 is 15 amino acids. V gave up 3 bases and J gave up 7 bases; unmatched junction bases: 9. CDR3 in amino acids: CASSFLGDSGNEQFF. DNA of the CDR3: TGTGCCAGCAGCTTCCTAGGGGATAGCGGGAATGAGCAGTTCTTC.

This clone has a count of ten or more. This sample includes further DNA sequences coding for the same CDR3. CDR3 sequence: CASSSSYEQYF. The CDR3, as DNA: TGTGCCAGCAGCTCCTCCTACGAGCAGTACTTC. The gene calls are TRBV5-6 and TRBJ2-7; D is uncertain. The V gene's germline CDR1 is SGHDT and CDR2 YYEEEE. CDR3 size: 11 residues. Trimming pared 3 bases from V and 0 bases from J, leaving 1 base between.

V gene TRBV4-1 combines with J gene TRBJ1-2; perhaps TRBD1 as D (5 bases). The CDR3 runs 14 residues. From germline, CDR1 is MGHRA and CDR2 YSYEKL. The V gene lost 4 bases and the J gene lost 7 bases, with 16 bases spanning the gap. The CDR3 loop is CASSRGRAPSGYTF. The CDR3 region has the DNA TGCGCCAGCAGCCGGGGCCGGGCACCATCTGGCTACACCTTC.